The T cell receptor (beta chain) under discussion was sequenced for a study of TIL therapy for anti-PD-1-resistant metastatic lung cancer. The CDR3 runs 13 residues. Germline V gene lookup returns CDR1 MRHNA and CDR2 SNTAGT. V dropped 5 bases and J dropped 7; count of bases not matched to a gene: 5. Regarding time point: pre-treatment sample, taken before nivolumab and TIL therapy. This was the immunoSEQ v3 assay. This table comes from immunoSEQ multiplex PCR, and its TCRdb copy is limited to in-frame clones, with some not included. The profile shows tens of thousands of clones, roughly 80% of them singletons.

The V gene is TRBV6-4, the J gene TRBJ1-5; 7 positions match TRBD1. The clonotype originates from a person between 25 and 80 years old with non-small cell lung cancer. The source material was blood, sampled at baseline. The CDR3 nucleotides are TGTGCCAGCAGTTTGGACAGGACGCAGCCCCAGCATTTT. Translated, it gives CASSLDRTQPQHF.